The present entry profiles one T cell receptor beta chain with its context. Study processing details: Amplification of reference gene primers provided the estimated nucleated cell counts. Only in-frame clones appear in the TCRdb table, and some are missing; sequencing was by immunoSEQ multiplex PCR. For V, J and clone size, that table is used; D and trimming come from the DNA. The sample contains approximately 120,000 clones, approximately 90% of which appear only once. The CDR3 sequence is 14 residues long. V gave up 3 bases and J gave up 1 base; unmatched junction bases: 2. Germline CDR1 SGHRS, CDR2 YFSETQ. This entry belongs to a study of blood T cell repertoires in COVID-19. Study-wide background: COVID-19 samples, acute and convalescent, were from the United States, Italy and Spain. Sample material is recorded as cDNA or gDNA derived from T cells, B-cell-depleted T cells, or PBMCs.

Sequenced material: peripheral blood. This receptor was taken from a human donor in a cohort sampled during active COVID-19. The V and J genes are TRBV5-1 and TRBJ1-2, with TRBD1 matching 8 bases. The CDR3: CASSSQGGNYGYTF. The CDR3 region has the DNA TGCGCCAGCAGCTCACAGGGGGGTAACTATGGCTACACCTTC.